Presented here are 20 T cell receptor beta chains from one specimen sequenced in a study of blood T cell repertoires in COVID-19. Measured with immunoSEQ multiplex PCR; TCRdb has only the in-frame clones, and not every one. Among about 490,000 clones listed, 75% to 90% were seen once. Sequencing input: peripheral blood. The receptors here all came from a human donor in a cohort sampled during active COVID-19.

J is TRBJ2-1 and V is TRBV18, with D maybe TRBD2 (6 bases). This CDR3 comprises 12 residues. With 4 bases removed from V and 12 bases from J, the gap between germline ends came to 13 bases. CDR1 and CDR2 from the germline V gene are KGHSH and LQKENI. The CDR3 sequence is CASSQKEGWQFF. CDR3 DNA sequence: TGTGCCAGCTCACAAAAGGAGGGGTGGCAGTTCTTC. The whole variable domain, filled in from reference TRBV18 and TRBJ2-1, reads NAGVMQNPRHLVRRRGQEARLRCSPMKGHSHVYWYRQLPEEGLKFMVYLQKENIIDESGMPKERFSAEFPKEGPSILRIQQVVRGDSAAYFCASSQKEGWQFFGPGTRLTVL.

In regard to this clone: The junction departs from germline at one end; a sequencing error may be responsible. The chain couples TRBV19 to TRBJ2-7; maybe TRBD1 (5 bases). CDR1 LNHDA and CDR2 SQIVND come from the germline V gene (reference sequence). This CDR3 region has 12 residues. CDR3 region: CASRQGGQRIHF. The CDR3 bases are TGTGCCAGTAGGCAGGGCGGCCAGAGAATCCACTTC.

This clone appeared a few times. J is TRBJ1-2 and V is TRBV21-1; the table calls TRBD1, which could not be checked here. TRBV21-1 is a listed pseudogene. This CDR3 has 14 amino acids. The CDR3 loop reads CASSPRQVCYGYTF. CDR3 DNA sequence: TGTGCCAGCAGTCCAAGACAGGTTTGCTATGGCTACACCTTC.

This rearrangement joins TRBV27 to TRBJ2-5; tentative D call: TRBD1 (6 bases). Germline V gene lookup returns CDR1 MNHEY and CDR2 SMNVEV (reference sequence). V shed 1 base and J shed 2 bases, with 26 bases lying between them. The CDR3 length is 20 residues. The CDR3 here is CASSLFASLPPGHQQETQYF. CDR3 nucleotides: TGTGCCAGCAGTTTATTCGCGAGTCTACCCCCGGGACATCAGCAAGAGACCCAGTACTTC.

The chain uses TRBV7-3 and TRBJ2-2; D call uncertain. The CDR3 sequence is 15 residues long. Trimming shortened V by 5 bases and J by 4 bases, and 14 bases separated the two germline ends. CDR1 is SGHTA, CDR2 FQGTGA, per germline. CDR3 region: CASSPIVGLTGELFF. In DNA, the CDR3 is TGTGCCAGCAGCCCGATTGTGGGCCTCACCGGGGAGCTGTTTTTT. Together with reference TRBV7-3 and TRBJ2-2, the CDR3 gives the full variable domain: GAGVSQTPSNKVTEKGKYVELRCDPISGHTALYWYRQSLGQGPEFLIYFQGTGAADDSGLPNDRFFAVRPEGSVSTLKIQRTERGDSAVYLCASSPIVGLTGELFFGEGSRLTVL.

This chain connects TRBV6-5 to TRBJ1-1; D is unclear. CDR3 length: 11 amino acids. Germline CDR1 is MNHEY and CDR2 is SVGAGI. V was pared by 6 bases and J by 4 bases, with 6 bases between. CDR3 coding DNA: TGTGCCAGCAGGGGAGGCACTGAAGCTTTCTTT. Translating gives CASRGGTEAFF.

This chain joins TRBV28 and TRBJ1-2; D uncertain. Germline V gene data show CDR1 as MDHEN and CDR2 as SYDVKM. V lost 2 bases, J lost 4 bases, and 11 bases lay in between. There are 14 residues in the CDR3. The CDR3, as DNA: TGTGCCAGCAGTTTAAAGTCAGTTTTCTATGGCTACACCTTC. It codes for CASSLKSVFYGYTF.

This clone showed up just once. The chain uses TRBV6-5 and TRBJ2-7; 11 bases match TRBD2. Looked up from germline, CDR1 is MNHEY and CDR2 is SVGAGI. V trimming: 6 bases; J trimming: 10 bases; junction bases outside the gene matches: 5. The CDR3 consists of 12 residues. CDR3 coding DNA: TGTGCCAGCAGCTTGACTAGCGGGATCCAGTACTTC. Translated: CASSLTSGIQYF.

The chain uses TRBV4-2 and TRBJ1-2, with TRBD1 matching over 12 bases. Germline V gene data show CDR1 as LGHNA and CDR2 as YNFKEQ. The CDR3 sequence is 19 residues long. J gave up 7 bases and V 0 bases, and 15 bases lay outside the gene matches. CDR3 DNA sequence: TGTGCCAGCAGCCAAGATTTACCCGGGACAGGGGGCACAGAGACTGGCTACACCTTC. Its protein is CASSQDLPGTGGTETGYTF.

The J gene is TRBJ2-7, the V gene TRBV28; D may be TRBD1 (5 bases). V lost 3 bases to trimming and J lost 0 bases, with 12 bases between them. The CDR3 is 15 residues long. Germline V lookup: CDR1 MDHEN, CDR2 SYDVKM. In DNA, the CDR3 is TGTGCCAGCAGTTTCCCAGGGATTCTCTCCTACGAGCAGTACTTC. Its translation: CASSFPGILSYEQYF.

The rearrangement uses TRBV18 and TRBJ1-5; maybe TRBD1 (6 bases). Trimming removed 3 bases from V and 5 bases from J, with 11 bases in between. Germline V gives CDR1 KGHSH, CDR2 LQKENI. This CDR3 is 14 amino acids long. CDR3 residues: CASSPEGGYQPQHF. The CDR3 DNA sequence: TGTGCCAGCTCACCCGAGGGGGGGTATCAGCCCCAGCATTTT.

This clone has only a few counts. This sequence joins TRBV19 and TRBJ1-5, with D tentatively TRBD1 (5 bases). The CDR3 contains 13 residues. The germline V and J ends were trimmed by 8 bases and 6 bases, with 14 bases remaining between them. Germline loops: CDR1 LNHDA, CDR2 SQIVND (reference sequence). The DNA for the CDR3 is TGTGCCAGTGAAGCAGGGCGTAGTCAGCCCCAGCATTTT. This encodes CASEAGRSQPQHF. Supplemented by reference TRBV19 and TRBJ1-5, the full variable domain reads DGGITQSPKYLFRKEGQNVTLSCEQNLNHDAMYWYRQDPGQGLRLIYYSQIVNDFQKGDIAEGYSVSREKKESFPLTVTSAQKNPTAFYLCASEAGRSQPQHFGDGTRLSIL.

The rearrangement links TRBV19 to TRBJ2-1; 14 nucleotides align to TRBD2. The V segment lost 7 bases and the J segment 3 bases; nucleotides outside the gene matches: 8. CDR3 length: 17 amino acids. Germline V gene data show CDR1 as LNHDA and CDR2 as SQIVND (reference sequence). DNA of the CDR3: TGTGCCAGTATGGGGACTAGCGGGAGTATCGGCTACAATGAGCAGTTCTTC. This sequence encodes CASMGTSGSIGYNEQFF.

The CDR3 region is CASSQERAREGETQYF. CDR3 nucleotides: TGCGCCAGCAGCCAAGAGAGGGCGAGGGAGGGGGAGACCCAGTACTTC. The chain has TRBV4-3 and TRBJ2-5, with 7 bases matching TRBD2. The CDR3 is 16 amino acids. Germline V lookup: CDR1 LGHNA, CDR2 YSLEER. V gave up 0 bases and J gave up 5 bases; unmatched junction bases: 9.

Notes on this clone: The sample contains more than one DNA sequence encoding this CDR3. The chain couples TRBV7-2 to TRBJ1-2; a possible D gene is TRBD1 (5 bases). The CDR3 sequence is 11 residues long. The V gene's germline CDR1 is SGHTA and CDR2 FQGNSA. Trimming removed 5 bases at V and 7 bases at J, with 8 bases between. The CDR3 protein is CASSLGGGYTF. CDR3 nucleotides: TGTGCCAGCAGCCTCGGGGGTGGCTACACCTTC.

This chain links TRBV5-1 with TRBJ2-1, with 9 nucleotides matching TRBD2. Trimming took 2 bases from V and 6 from J; bases not matched to a gene: 6. Per the germline V gene, CDR1 is SGHRS and CDR2 is YFSETQ. This CDR3 comprises 15 residues. CDR3 protein: CASSFRLAGFNEQFF. CDR3 coding DNA: TGCGCCAGCAGCTTTAGGCTAGCGGGATTCAATGAGCAGTTCTTC.

A word on this clone: The sample carries other DNA sequences with the same CDR3. The chain links TRBV20-1 to TRBJ1-1; 8 bases line up with TRBD1. The CDR3 is 11 amino acids. Germline CDR1 DFQATT, CDR2 SNEGSKA (reference sequence). V dropped 5 bases and J dropped 7; count of bases not matched to a gene: 3. The CDR3 bases are TGCAGTGCTGGTGACAGGGGTGAAGCTTTCTTT. Its protein is CSAGDRGEAFF.

This clone was found a few times. The rearrangement links TRBV6-5 to TRBJ1-1, with D uncertain. The germline CDR1 and CDR2 sequences are MNHEY and SVGAGI. The V and J ends lost 8 bases and 1 base respectively, with 11 bases between them. CDR3 length: 13 amino acids. CDR3 region: CASPGLGNTEAFF. The CDR3 coding sequence is TGTGCCAGCCCGGGTCTGGGGAACACTGAAGCTTTCTTT.

V is TRBV7-2 and J is TRBJ1-2; D is perhaps TRBD1 (5 bases). CDR1 and CDR2 from the germline V gene are SGHTA and FQGNSA. The CDR3 is 17 residues long. Trimming took off 3 bases at V and 3 bases at J, with 20 bases between the two ends. The CDR3 sequence: CASSFREGWGRHYGYTF. Here the CDR3 DNA reads TGTGCCAGCAGCTTTCGCGAGGGATGGGGGAGGCACTATGGCTACACCTTC.

V is TRBV25-1 and J is TRBJ1-1, with TRBD1 identical over 8 bases. There are 15 residues in the CDR3. The germline V gene has CDR1 MGHDK and CDR2 SYGVNS. V gave up 4 bases and J gave up 4 bases; unmatched junction bases: 8. CDR3 protein: CASSAETGGATEAFF. DNA for the CDR3: TGTGCCAGCAGTGCGGAAACAGGGGGAGCCACTGAAGCTTTCTTT.